This passage covers 8 T cell receptor beta chains from one sample sequenced in a study of early stage breast cancer tumors. The assay was immunoSEQ multiplex PCR, and TCRdb's table has in-frame clones only and misses some. The top ten hold more than 5.5% of the sample, which has about 41,000 clones, around 70% seen once. The sample consisted of blood. The origin of the receptors is a person aged 45 to 59 with breast cancer.

This clone was observed once. J is TRBJ1-2 and V is TRBV27, with D possibly TRBD1 on 6 matching bases. The CDR3 consists of 14 residues. V gave up 2 bases and J gave up 3 bases, with 10 bases separating them. Looked up from germline, CDR1 is MNHEY and CDR2 is SMNVEV (reference sequence). The CDR3, as DNA: TGTGCCAGCAGTTTAGCTCAGGGGCACTATGGCTACACCTTC. This gives the protein CASSLAQGHYGYTF.

The rearrangement joins TRBV6-6 to TRBJ1-1; 7 bases fit TRBD1. V lost 6 bases, J lost 1 base, and 5 bases stayed unmatched. CDR3 length: 14 residues. Germline V gene sequence: CDR1 MNHNY, CDR2 SVGAGI (reference sequence). CDR3 in amino acids: CASSRGQSNTEAFF. CDR3 nucleotides: TGTGCCAGCAGCCGGGGACAGTCGAACACTGAAGCTTTCTTT.

V usage is TRBV5-6 and J usage is TRBJ1-2; TRBD1 is a possible D gene (5 bases). V gave up 3 bases and J gave up 6 bases, with 12 bases separating them. The germline V gene has CDR1 SGHDT and CDR2 YYEEEE. The CDR3 is 13 amino acids. The CDR3 DNA reads TGTGCCAGCAGCTGGGGGGAGGTCGATGGCTACACCTTC. Translated: CASSWGEVDGYTF.

The V and J genes are TRBV5-4 and TRBJ2-3, with a tentative D call TRBD2 (7 bases). The germline gives CDR1 SGHNT, CDR2 YYREEE (reference sequence). The germline V and J ends were trimmed by 0 bases and 6 bases, with 14 bases remaining between them. The length of the CDR3 is 15 residues. The CDR3 reads CASSLGVRGGDTQYF. The CDR3 region has the DNA TGTGCCAGCAGCTTGGGGGTCAGGGGAGGGGATACGCAGTATTTT.

The CDR3 DNA follows: TGTGCCAGCAGCCCACTAGCGAGCACAGATACGCAGTATTTT. Translated, it gives CASSPLASTDTQYF. This rearrangement joins TRBV7-3 to TRBJ2-3; 7 positions match TRBD2. The CDR3 runs 14 residues. Losses at the gene ends were 5 bases for V and 0 bases for J; bases not matched to a gene: 2. The germline V gene encodes CDR1 SGHTA and CDR2 FQGTGA.

This clone appeared a few times. The V and J genes are TRBV11-3 and TRBJ2-2; the D is unclear. CDR3 length: 16 amino acids. Germline lookup yields CDR1 SGHNT and CDR2 YENEEA. Trimming removed 6 bases at V and 2 bases at J, with 16 bases between. The CDR3 DNA reads as TGTGCCAGCAGTGCTAGTAGCCTCGAAAACACCGGGGAGCTGTTTTTT. This translates into CASSASSLENTGELFF.

The chain has TRBV7-8 and TRBJ1-1; 9 positions agree with TRBD1. V was pared by 5 bases and J by 4 bases, with 8 bases of the junction left unmatched. The CDR3 has 15 amino acids. Germline V gene lookup returns CDR1 SGHVS and CDR2 FQNEAQ. The CDR3 DNA reads as TGTGCCAGCAGCCCGTACAGGGGGCTGGGCACTGAAGCTTTCTTT. Translated, it gives CASSPYRGLGTEAFF. The full variable domain, with the rest looked up from reference TRBV7-8 and TRBJ1-1, is GAGVSQSPRYKVAKRGQDVALRCDPISGHVSLFWYQQALGQGPEFLTYFQNEAQLDKSGLPSDRFFAERPEGSVSTLKIQRTQQEDSAVYLCASSPYRGLGTEAFFGQGTRLTVV.

The rearrangement uses TRBV5-1 and TRBJ1-1, with D possibly matching TRBD1 (6 bases). CDR1 and CDR2 (germline): SGHRS, YFSETQ. Trimming shortened V by 1 base and J by 0 bases, and 7 bases separated the two germline ends. The CDR3 covers 14 residues. The CDR3 region is CASSLTGMNTEAFF. CDR3 sequence (DNA): TGCGCCAGCAGCTTGACAGGGATGAACACTGAAGCTTTCTTT.